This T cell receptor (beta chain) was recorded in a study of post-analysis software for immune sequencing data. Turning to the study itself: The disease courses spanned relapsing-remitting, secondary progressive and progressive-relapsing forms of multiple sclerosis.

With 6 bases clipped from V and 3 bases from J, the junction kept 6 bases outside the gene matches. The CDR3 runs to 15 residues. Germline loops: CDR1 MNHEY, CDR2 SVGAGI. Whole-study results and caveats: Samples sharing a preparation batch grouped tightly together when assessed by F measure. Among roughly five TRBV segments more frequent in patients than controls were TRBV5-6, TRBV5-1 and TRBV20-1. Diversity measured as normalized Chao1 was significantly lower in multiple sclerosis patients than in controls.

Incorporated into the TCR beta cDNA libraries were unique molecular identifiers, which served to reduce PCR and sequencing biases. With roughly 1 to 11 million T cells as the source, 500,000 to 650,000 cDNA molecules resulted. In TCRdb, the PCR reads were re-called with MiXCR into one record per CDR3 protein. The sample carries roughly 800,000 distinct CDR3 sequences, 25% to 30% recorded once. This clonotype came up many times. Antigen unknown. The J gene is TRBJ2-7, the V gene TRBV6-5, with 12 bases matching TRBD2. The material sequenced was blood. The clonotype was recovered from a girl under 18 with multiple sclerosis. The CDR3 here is CASRHGTSGLYEQYF. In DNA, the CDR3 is TGTGCCAGCAGACACGGGACTAGCGGGCTCTACGAGCAGTACTTC.